What follows describes a single T cell receptor beta chain. Its cognate antigen is unknown. These data belong to a study of shared clonotypes between healthy human individuals. Findings of the study overall: Shared across a handful of donors were 4% to 5% of the naive CD4 clonotypes. Generation probability values for non-shared clonotypes were lower than those for clonotypes shared by all four donors.

Participating donors were healthy, HIV-negative adults free of recent acute infections or vaccinations. The CDR3 is 16 amino acids. Germline CDR1 is SSHAT and CDR2 is FNYEAQ (reference sequence). Losses at the gene ends were 2 bases for V and 0 bases for J; bases not matched to a gene: 0. Clones were sequenced by immunoSEQ multiplex PCR, and TCRdb holds only the in-frame ones, with some missing. Of about 2.3 million clones listed, approximately 90% are singletons. This receptor was identified in a young man in good health. Some clones in this sample may be carry-over from other donors' samples. V and J are TRBV7-7 and TRBJ2-2, with 10 positions matching TRBD2. The sample taken for sequencing was naive CD4+ T cells from PBMCs. Subset indicated: CD45RA+ positively selected. In DNA, the CDR3 is TGTGCCAGCAGCTTACTAGCGGGAGCGAACACCGGGGAGCTGTTTTTT. Translating gives CASSLLAGANTGELFF.